One sample yielded the 31 T cell receptor beta chains listed below, sequenced in a study of blood T cell repertoires in COVID-19. Sequenced by immunoSEQ multiplex PCR; TCRdb stores in-frame clones only, minus some. The sample comprises some 300,000 clones, around 88% of which are singletons, and 6.9% rests with the top ten. Sequencing input: peripheral blood. The source of these receptors is a woman under 40 who had recovered from COVID-19.

This clone was detected a few times. V is TRBV3-1 (or the pseudogene TRBV3-2) and J is TRBJ1-2, with D possibly being TRBD1 (6 bases). Per the germline V gene, CDR1 is LGHDT and CDR2 is YNNKEL (reference sequence). The CDR3 loop spans 14 amino acids. Trimming shortened V by 5 bases and J by 0 bases, and 10 bases separated the two germline ends. CDR3 DNA: TGTGCCAGCAGCGATACAGGGTCTAACTATGGCTACACCTTC. Amino acids: CASSDTGSNYGYTF.

The chain links TRBV4-1 to TRBJ1-2; D is uncertain. The V end lost 4 bases, the J end lost 8 bases, and 14 bases lay between the germline ends. The CDR3 has 13 residues. Per germline, CDR1 MGHRA and CDR2 YSYEKL. CDR3 sequence: CASSPVLWEGYTF. The DNA for the CDR3 is TGCGCCAGCAGCCCGGTGTTGTGGGAGGGCTACACCTTC.

The chain joins TRBV30 to TRBJ1-4, with 8 bases matching TRBD1. The CDR3 consists of 16 residues. J gave up 6 bases and V 0 bases, and 9 bases lay outside the gene matches. Germline V lookup: CDR1 GTSNPN, CDR2 SVGIG (reference sequence). The CDR3 region is CAWSVSVTGVDEKLFF. The CDR3, as DNA: TGTGCCTGGAGTGTTTCGGTGACAGGGGTTGATGAAAAACTGTTTTTT.

This clone was seen a single time. V is TRBV9 and J is TRBJ1-2; TRBD1 matches at 9 bases. CDR3 length: 14 amino acids. CDR1 SGDLS and CDR2 YYNGEE come from the germline V gene. Germline trimming cut 4 bases from V and 8 bases from J; bases unmatched to any gene: 9. The CDR3 is CASSPPGQGWGYTF. CDR3 DNA: TGTGCCAGCAGCCCCCCGGGACAGGGATGGGGCTACACCTTC.

The gene calls are TRBV30 and TRBJ2-3; D may be TRBD2 (5 bases). The ends were cut back, 2 bases at V and 2 bases at J, with 11 bases in the middle. Germline V CDR1 and CDR2: GTSNPN, SVGIG (reference sequence). There are 14 residues in the CDR3. The CDR3 bases are TGTGCCTGGAGTACGACGGGATACACAGATACGCAGTATTTT. The encoded protein is CAWSTTGYTDTQYF.

The chain uses TRBV18 and TRBJ2-1; maybe TRBD1 (5 bases). The CDR3 runs 16 residues. Germline V gene lookup returns CDR1 KGHSH and CDR2 LQKENI. Trimming took off 1 base at V and 0 bases at J, with 10 bases between the two ends. In DNA form, the CDR3 reads TGTGCCAGCTCACCACGGGGCCATAGCTCCTACAATGAGCAGTTCTTC. Translated: CASSPRGHSSYNEQFF.

The CDR3 DNA follows: TGTGCCAGCAGCGTAGAACAGGGCGGTTCACCCCTCCACTTT. Translation: CASSVEQGGSPLHF. The chain recombines TRBV9 with TRBJ1-6; TRBD1 might be the D (6 bases). Trimming cost V 0 bases and J 9 bases, with 10 bases left between them. This CDR3 has 14 amino acids. CDR1 is SGDLS and CDR2 is YYNGEE in the germline V gene. Based on the CDR3 plus reference TRBV9 and TRBJ1-6, the full variable domain is DSGVTQTPKHLITATGQRVTLRCSPRSGDLSVYWYQQSLDQGLQFLIQYYNGEERAKGNILERFSAQQFPDLHSELNLSSLELGDSALYFCASSVEQGGSPLHFGNGTRLTVT.

This clone appeared a few times. V is TRBV24-1 and J is TRBJ1-1; tentative D call: TRBD1 (6 bases). V dropped 6 bases and J dropped 4 bases, with 11 bases sitting between them. The CDR3 length is 13 residues. Looked up from germline, CDR1 is KGHDR and CDR2 is SFDVKD. CDR3 coding DNA: TGTGCCACCAGTACAGGGATAGCCACTGAAGCTTTCTTT. Translating gives CATSTGIATEAFF.

V and J are TRBV28 and TRBJ1-4; 7 nucleotides line up with TRBD1. CDR1 and CDR2 (germline): MDHEN, SYDVKM. V was clipped by 4 bases and J by 7 bases; unmatched bases: 6. The CDR3 has 14 amino acids. The CDR3 DNA sequence: TGTGCCAGCAGTTCCGGGACAGAAGGTGAAAAACTGTTTTTT. This sequence encodes CASSSGTEGEKLFF.

The rearrangement joins TRBV7-2 to TRBJ1-2; D unresolved. Looked up from germline, CDR1 is SGHTA and CDR2 is FQGNSA. CDR3 size: 15 residues. The V and J ends lost 5 bases and 4 bases respectively, with 17 bases between them. This CDR3 is CASSRDGRGIYGYTF. The DNA of the CDR3 is TGTGCCAGCAGCCGTGATGGACGGGGAATCTATGGCTACACCTTC.

V gene TRBV18 combines with J gene TRBJ2-2, with TRBD2 matching 7 bases. The CDR3 contains 15 residues. Germline V gene lookup returns CDR1 KGHSH and CDR2 LQKENI. Trimming took 4 bases from V and 1 from J; bases not matched to a gene: 3. The CDR3 sequence: CASSRGGLNTGELFF. The DNA of the CDR3 is TGTGCCAGCTCACGCGGGGGACTGAACACCGGGGAGCTGTTTTTT.

The chain uses TRBV19 and TRBJ2-7, with TRBD2 matching 8 bases. The CDR3 sequence is 16 residues long. Per germline, CDR1 LNHDA and CDR2 SQIVND (reference sequence). The V and J ends lost 5 bases and 0 bases, in that order; junction bases with no gene match: 9. The chain's CDR3 is CASSGLGTSISYEQYF. CDR3 DNA: TGTGCCAGTAGTGGCCTAGGGACTAGTATCTCCTACGAGCAGTACTTC.

V gene TRBV6-5 combines with J gene TRBJ1-1; unclear D gene. Between the trimmed V and J ends, which lost 8 bases and 3 bases, there was a span of 10 bases. The CDR3 consists of 12 residues. The germline gives CDR1 MNHEY, CDR2 SVGAGI. CDR3 coding DNA: TGTGCCAGCGGGTGGAGGGACACTGAAGCTTTCTTT. It codes for CASGWRDTEAFF.

This clone has a single count. J is TRBJ2-5 and V is TRBV20-1; D is ambiguous. Trimming shortened V by 3 bases and J by 2 bases, and 7 bases separated the two germline ends. Germline loops: CDR1 DFQATT, CDR2 SNEGSKA (reference sequence). The CDR3 is made up of 12 amino acids. For the CDR3, the DNA is TGCAGTGCTAGTCCCAGACAAGAGACCCAGTACTTC. Its protein is CSASPRQETQYF.

This clone came up once. The chain couples TRBV6-6 to TRBJ2-4; D gene ambiguous. The CDR3 has 12 residues. Per the germline V gene, CDR1 is MNHNY and CDR2 is SVGAGI (reference sequence). The V and J ends lost 10 bases and 7 bases respectively, with 14 bases between them. The CDR3 nucleotides are TGTGCCACCACCACGGGTTCGAACATTCAGTACTTC. Its translation is CATTTGSNIQYF.

This rearrangement joins TRBV27 to TRBJ2-6, with D perhaps matching TRBD1 (5 bases). Per germline, CDR1 MNHEY and CDR2 SMNVEV (reference sequence). Trimming removed 1 base at V and 0 bases at J, with 7 bases between. The length of the CDR3 is 16 residues. The CDR3 is CASSLFRGSGANVLTF. The CDR3 DNA reads TGTGCCAGCAGTTTATTTAGGGGCTCTGGGGCCAACGTCCTGACTTTC.

This chain links TRBV10-3 with TRBJ1-1, with D hard to call. CDR3 length: 11 residues. The germline V gene has CDR1 ENHRY and CDR2 SYGVKD. With 3 bases removed from V and 10 bases from J, the gap between germline ends came to 9 bases. The CDR3 nucleotides read TGTGCCATCAGTGACGCCGGAGGAGCTTTCTTT. It is translated as CAISDAGGAFF.

This chain joins TRBV11-1 and TRBJ2-5; 8 bases line up with TRBD2. The V and J ends lost 5 bases and 2 bases, in that order; junction bases with no gene match: 4. CDR1 and CDR2 (germline): SGHAT, FQDESV (reference sequence). The CDR3 has 14 amino acids. The CDR3 spells CASSSGSTQETQYF. The DNA of the CDR3 is TGTGCCAGCAGCAGCGGGAGTACTCAAGAGACCCAGTACTTC.

The rearrangement joins TRBV7-9 to TRBJ2-5, with 7 nucleotides matching TRBD2. With V trimmed by 4 bases and J by 5 bases, 10 bases remained unmatched. The V gene's germline CDR1 is SEHNR and CDR2 FQNEAQ (reference sequence). The CDR3 sequence is 15 residues long. In DNA form, the CDR3 reads TGTGCCAGCAGCTCTCGTGGGGCGGGGGATGAGACCCAGTACTTC. It encodes CASSSRGAGDETQYF.

The gene calls are TRBV10-3 and TRBJ2-2; 7 bases align to TRBD1. V lost 5 bases to trimming and J lost 1 base; unmatched junction nucleotides: 7. Germline values: CDR1 ENHRY, CDR2 SYGVKD. This CDR3 is 16 amino acids long. The CDR3 DNA is TGTGCCATCAGTTTGGGACAGTTCCAGAACACCGGGGAGCTGTTTTTT. This sequence encodes CAISLGQFQNTGELFF.

The rearrangement uses TRBV4-1 and TRBJ2-7, with a weak D call TRBD2 (7 bases). Trimming left V 1 base short and J 6 bases short, with 16 bases between. Germline V gene lookup returns CDR1 MGHRA and CDR2 YSYEKL. The CDR3 spans 15 residues. This CDR3 reads CASSQVRGGESEQYF. CDR3 in DNA: TGCGCCAGCAGCCAAGTAAGAGGGGGGGAGAGCGAGCAGTACTTC.

V is TRBV6-5 and J is TRBJ1-5, with D possibly TRBD1 on 6 matching bases. V dropped 7 bases and J dropped 7 bases, with 20 bases sitting between them. CDR1 is MNHEY, CDR2 SVGAGI, per germline. This CDR3 spans 15 amino acids. CDR3 sequence reads: CASNSPGANLQPQHF. The CDR3 DNA is TGTGCCAGCAACTCGCCAGGGGCGAACTTGCAGCCCCAGCATTTT.

This chain connects TRBV12-3 or TRBV12-4 to TRBJ2-2; D perhaps matches TRBD2 (5 bases). The CDR3 has 13 residues. Trimming removed 6 bases from V and 5 bases from J, with 10 bases in between. This CDR3 is CASRERATGELFF. In DNA, the CDR3 is TGTGCCAGCAGGGAGAGGGCAACCGGGGAGCTGTTTTTT.

The chain combines TRBV5-4 with TRBJ1-5; a possible D gene is TRBD1 (5 bases). Germline V gene lookup returns CDR1 SGHNT and CDR2 YYREEE (reference sequence). Deletions cut 6 bases from V and 3 bases from J, with 19 bases between. The CDR3 covers 16 residues. CDR3 sequence reads: CASTAGRTLDNQPQHF. In DNA, the CDR3 is TGTGCCAGCACAGCTGGGAGGACATTAGACAATCAGCCCCAGCATTTT.

This chain uses TRBV5-1 with TRBJ2-7, with 12 bases identical to TRBD2. Germline V gene data show CDR1 as SGHRS and CDR2 as YFSETQ. The length of the CDR3 is 16 residues. V gave up 4 bases and J gave up 5 bases; unmatched junction bases: 10. CDR3: CASSLLAGGLVHEQYF. The CDR3 DNA sequence: TGCGCCAGCAGCCTGCTAGCGGGGGGGCTTGTCCACGAGCAGTACTTC.

The chain links TRBV4-2 to TRBJ2-3, with D maybe TRBD1 (6 bases). The germline V and J ends were trimmed by 0 bases and 5 bases, with 12 bases remaining between them. This CDR3 is built from 15 residues. CDR1 and CDR2 from the germline V gene are LGHNA and YNFKEQ. The CDR3 loop is CASSQEGQQGDTQYF. DNA for the CDR3: TGTGCCAGCAGCCAAGAGGGGCAACAGGGAGATACGCAGTATTTT.

CDR3 bases: TGTGCCAGCAGGCGCAGCAGGGGCTACTCTGGAAACACCATATATTTT. It yields the protein CASRRSRGYSGNTIYF. The J gene is TRBJ1-3, the V gene TRBV7-9, with a weak D call TRBD1 (6 bases). V was shortened by 6 bases and J by 0 bases, with 15 bases between the two germline ends. Germline values: CDR1 SEHNR, CDR2 FQNEAQ (reference sequence). This CDR3 has 16 residues. The whole variable domain, filled in from reference TRBV7-9 and TRBJ1-3, reads DTGVSQNPRHKITKRGQNVTFRCDPISEHNRLYWYRQTLGQGPEFLTYFQNEAQLEKSRLLSDRFSAERPKGSFSTLEIQRTEQGDSAMYLCASRRSRGYSGNTIYFGEGSWLTVV.

Of note for this clone: The junction and the germline gene differ at one end; a read error may be behind it. The chain has TRBV9 and TRBJ1-1; tentatively, D is TRBD1 (6 bases). CDR1 SGDLS and CDR2 YYNGEE come from the germline V gene. The CDR3 has 14 amino acids. The CDR3, as DNA: TGTGCCAGCAGTGCAATACAGGGCATCCTGGGCGCGGTGTTT. Protein: CASSAIQGILGAVF.

V gene TRBV5-1 combines with J gene TRBJ2-1, with 8 bases identical to TRBD1. J lost 7 bases, V lost 4 bases, and 13 bases had no gene match. Per germline, CDR1 SGHRS and CDR2 YFSETQ. This CDR3 region has 16 residues. The CDR3 reads CASSPGQGHVSNEQFF. CDR3 nucleotides: TGCGCCAGCAGCCCTGGACAGGGCCATGTTTCGAATGAGCAGTTCTTC.

V gene TRBV5-1 combines with J gene TRBJ2-7; 9 bases line up with TRBD1. CDR3 length: 15 residues. V lost 2 bases and J lost 2; bases outside the gene matches: 5. Germline CDR1 reads SGHRS; CDR2 reads YFSETQ. As DNA, the CDR3 is TGCGCCAGCAGCTTCGCCGGGACAGGGCCCTACGAGCAGTACTTC. This sequence encodes CASSFAGTGPYEQYF. Full variable domain (missing parts from reference TRBV5-1 and TRBJ2-7): KAGVTQTPRYLIKTRGQQVTLSCSPISGHRSVSWYQQTPGQGLQFLFEYFSETQRNKGNFPGRFSGRQFSNSRSEMNVSTLELGDSALYLCASSFAGTGPYEQYFGPGTRLTVT.

The V call is TRBV5-1, the J call TRBJ2-7, with 7 bases fitting TRBD1. Germline V gene data show CDR1 as SGHRS and CDR2 as YFSETQ. The V and J ends lost 3 bases and 7 bases, in that order; junction bases with no gene match: 7. The CDR3 loop spans 13 amino acids. The CDR3 loop reads CASSSQGYGEQYF. Here the CDR3 DNA reads TGCGCCAGCAGCTCACAGGGGTACGGGGAGCAGTACTTC.